The clone carrying this T cell receptor (beta chain) was counted once. Cohort 3 recovered donors had two negative PCRs, clearance, or symptom resolution. In the authors' methods: The authors estimated nucleated cell counts from reference gene primer amplification. The method was immunoSEQ multiplex PCR; TCRdb's version includes in-frame clones alone and lacks a portion of them. For V, J and clone size, that table is used; D and trimming come from the DNA. The table records a few hundred thousand clones, 70% to 90% of them present only once. These data belong to a study of blood T cell repertoires in COVID-19. Study-level information: Nucleic acid was either cDNA or gDNA, and it came from T cells, B-cell-depleted T cells, or PBMCs.

Trimming took off 2 bases at V and 2 bases at J, with 12 bases between the two ends. There are 15 residues in the CDR3. CDR1 MNHEY and CDR2 SVGAGI come from the germline V gene. Sequenced sample: PBMCs or T cells enriched from blood (not recorded which). This TCR derives from a man between 25 and 39 years old who had recovered from COVID-19. This chain joins TRBV6-5 and TRBJ2-5, with D possibly matching TRBD2 (7 bases). For the CDR3, the DNA is TGTGCCAGCAGTTACGGGGGGGCTAAGCAAGAGACCCAGTACTTC. It translates to CASSYGGAKQETQYF.